These 10 T cell receptor beta chains came from one sample sequenced in a study of T cell changes during pregnancy in multiple sclerosis. Repertoires were generated with immunoSEQ multiplex PCR, while TCRdb's copy carries only in-frame clones and drops some. The data show about 110,000 clones, less than 95% seen once. The sequenced sample was peripheral blood, obtained before pregnancy. The receptor set was obtained from a female donor with multiple sclerosis, enrolled in a pregnancy study.

V gene TRBV6-5 combines with J gene TRBJ2-3; D possibly corresponds to TRBD2 (6 bases). The CDR3 is 14 residues long. V was trimmed by 5 bases and J by 0 bases, leaving 9 bases between them. CDR1 and CDR2 (germline): MNHEY, SVGAGI. This chain's CDR3 is CASSPGLSTDTQYF. CDR3 DNA sequence: TGTGCCAGCAGTCCGGGACTGAGCACAGATACGCAGTATTTT.

The chain joins TRBV10-3 to TRBJ2-2, with 8 nucleotides matching TRBD2. V was pared by 2 bases and J by 3 bases, with 5 bases of the junction left unmatched. This CDR3 is built from 16 residues. CDR1 ENHRY and CDR2 SYGVKD come from the germline V gene. The CDR3 DNA reads as TGTGCCATCAGTGAGGCCACTAGCGGATACACCGGGGAGCTGTTTTTT. Translation: CAISEATSGYTGELFF.

This rearrangement joins TRBV7-8 to TRBJ2-7; TRBD2 is a possible D gene (5 bases). CDR3 length equals 15 residues. The V gene lost 4 bases and the J gene lost 6 bases, with 19 bases spanning the gap. Germline V gene sequence: CDR1 SGHVS, CDR2 FQNEAQ. The DNA for the CDR3 is TGTGCCAGCAGCTCTTACGTCGGGATTTCTTCCGAGCAGTACTTC. Translating it yields CASSSYVGISSEQYF.

The J gene is TRBJ2-3, the V gene TRBV2; 7 bases map to TRBD1. There are 17 residues in the CDR3. Germline V gives CDR1 SNHLY, CDR2 FYNNEI. J gave up 0 bases and V 3 bases, and 9 bases lay outside the gene matches. CDR3 loop: CASSEGSQGESTDTQYF. CDR3 bases: TGTGCCAGCAGTGAGGGTAGTCAGGGGGAGAGCACAGATACGCAGTATTTT.

The chain links TRBV9 to TRBJ1-1; 8 bases are shared with TRBD1. Germline CDR1 is SGDLS and CDR2 is YYNGEE. The CDR3 runs 16 residues. V lost 1 base, J lost 0 bases, and 5 bases stayed unmatched. CDR3 region: CASSVYGGQVNTEAFF. The DNA for the CDR3 is TGTGCCAGCAGCGTATATGGGGGACAGGTGAACACTGAAGCTTTCTTT. Full variable domain (outside the CDR3, taken from reference TRBV9 and TRBJ1-1): DSGVTQTPKHLITATGQRVTLRCSPRSGDLSVYWYQQSLDQGLQFLIQYYNGEERAKGNILERFSAQQFPDLHSELNLSSLELGDSALYFCASSVYGGQVNTEAFFGQGTRLTVV.

The rearrangement links TRBV6-5 to TRBJ1-5; D unclear. There are 12 residues in the CDR3. Per germline, CDR1 MNHEY and CDR2 SVGAGI. Deletions cut 5 bases from V and 3 bases from J, with 5 bases between. The CDR3 nucleotides are TGTGCCAGCAGTACGGTCAATCAGCCCCAGCATTTT. Translating it yields CASSTVNQPQHF.

CDR3 sequence reads: CASSPGQSNQPQHF. For the CDR3, the DNA is TGTGCCAGCAGCCCCGGACAGTCCAATCAGCCCCAGCATTTT. This chain connects TRBV6-1 to TRBJ1-5; D is possibly TRBD1 (6 bases). Trimming pared 6 bases from V and 3 bases from J, leaving 12 bases between. Germline loops: CDR1 MNHNS, CDR2 SASEGT. The CDR3 spans 14 residues.

This sequence joins TRBV7-6 and TRBJ1-4, with TRBD1 matching over 8 bases. Per the germline V gene, CDR1 is SGHVS and CDR2 is FNYEAQ. The V and J ends lost 4 bases and 8 bases, in that order; junction bases with no gene match: 12. The CDR3 extends over 16 amino acids. The CDR3: CASSSGQGGILEKLFF. The CDR3 coding sequence is TGTGCCAGCAGCTCCGGACAGGGAGGGATTTTGGAAAAACTGTTTTTT.

The V call is TRBV7-3, the J call TRBJ2-1; D is ambiguous. V lost 5 bases, J lost 10 bases, and 15 bases lay in between. The CDR3 sequence is 13 residues long. Per germline, CDR1 SGHTA and CDR2 FQGTGA. The CDR3 nucleotides read TGTGCCAGCAGCAGCCAACTCGAAAAGGAGCAGTTCTTC. It is translated as CASSSQLEKEQFF.

The rearrangement joins TRBV6-1 to TRBJ2-7; a weak D match, TRBD1 (6 bases). The CDR3 totals 14 residues. V was clipped by 8 bases and J by 2 bases, with 16 bases between them. Per germline, CDR1 MNHNS and CDR2 SASEGT. The CDR3 coding sequence is TGTGCCAGCCATTTGACAGGAATGACCTACGAGCAGTACTTC. Translating it yields CASHLTGMTYEQYF.